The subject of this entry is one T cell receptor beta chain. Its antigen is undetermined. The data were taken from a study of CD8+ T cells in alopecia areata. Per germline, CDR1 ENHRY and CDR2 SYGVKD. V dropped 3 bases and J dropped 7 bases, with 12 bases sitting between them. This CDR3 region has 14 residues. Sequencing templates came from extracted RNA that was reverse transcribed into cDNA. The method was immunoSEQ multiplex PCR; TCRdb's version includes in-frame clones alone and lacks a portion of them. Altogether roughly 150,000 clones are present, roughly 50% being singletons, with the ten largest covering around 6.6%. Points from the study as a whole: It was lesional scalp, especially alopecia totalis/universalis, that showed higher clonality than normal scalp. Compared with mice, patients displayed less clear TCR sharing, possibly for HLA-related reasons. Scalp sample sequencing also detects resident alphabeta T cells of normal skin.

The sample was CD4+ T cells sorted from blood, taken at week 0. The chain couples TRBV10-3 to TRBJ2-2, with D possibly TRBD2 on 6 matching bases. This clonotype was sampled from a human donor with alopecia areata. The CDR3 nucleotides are TGTGCCATCAGTGACGGGAGACGTAACGGGGAGCTGTTTTTT. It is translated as CAISDGRRNGELFF.